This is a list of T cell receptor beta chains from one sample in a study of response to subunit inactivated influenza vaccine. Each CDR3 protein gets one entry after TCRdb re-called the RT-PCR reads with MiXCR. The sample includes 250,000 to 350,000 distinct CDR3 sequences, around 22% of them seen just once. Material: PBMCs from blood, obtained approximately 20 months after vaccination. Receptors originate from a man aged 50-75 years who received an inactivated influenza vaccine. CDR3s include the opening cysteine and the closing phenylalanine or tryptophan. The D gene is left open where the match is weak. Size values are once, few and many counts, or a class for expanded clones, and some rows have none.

CASSPGLAGGENIQYF,TGTGCCAGCAGCCCGGGACTAGCGGGAGGGGAAAACATTCAGTACTTC,-,TRBD2,TRBJ2-4,TRBV7-2
CSVQGFVMNTEAFF,TGCAGCGTACAGGGATTTGTTATGAACACTGAAGCTTTCTTT,many,-,TRBJ1-1,TRBV29-1
CASSLGRTWVSQNTEAFF,TGTGCCAGCAGCTTAGGTCGGACGTGGGTCAGCCAGAACACTGAAGCTTTCTTT,few,-,TRBJ1-1,TRBV11-2
CASSPVPTGNEQFF,TGTGCCAGCAGCCCAGTCCCGACGGGGAATGAGCAGTTCTTC,-,-,TRBJ2-1,TRBV5-4
CSARRLGPNGYTF,TGCAGTGCTAGGCGGTTGGGCCCGAATGGCTACACCTTC,many,-,TRBJ1-2,TRBV20-1
CASTYDIRSNQPQHF,TGTGCCAGCACCTACGATATCCGTAGCAATCAGCCCCAGCATTTT,many,-,TRBJ1-5,TRBV6-2/TRBV6-3
CSASDWSGQTQYF,TGCAGTGCTAGTGATTGGTCCGGCCAGACCCAGTACTTC,-,-,TRBJ2-5,TRBV20-1
CASSLNPFGGTQYF,TGTGCCAGCAGCTTAAACCCATTCGGGGGTACGCAGTATTTT,-,-,TRBJ2-3,TRBV7-2
CASSQESGSTQGEQYF,TGCGCCAGCAGCCAAGAATCGGGGTCCACCCAGGGAGAGCAGTACTTC,few,-,TRBJ2-7,TRBV4-3
CASIGGVGRGTEAFF,TGTGCCAGCATCGGGGGTGTGGGGAGGGGGACTGAAGCTTTCTTT,-,-,TRBJ1-1,TRBV12-3/TRBV12-4
CSANNLNNYGYTF,TGCAGTGCCAACAACTTGAATAACTATGGCTACACCTTC,-,-,TRBJ1-2,TRBV20-1
CASSPLIGSSGNTIYF,TGTGCCAGCAGTCCCTTAATCGGTAGCAGCGGAAACACCATATATTTT,few,-,TRBJ1-3,TRBV6-2/TRBV6-3
CASSEGVFDGYTF,TGTGCCAGCAGCGAGGGGGTCTTTGATGGCTACACCTTC,few,-,TRBJ1-2,TRBV9
CASSLAGGQGEQFF,TGTGCCAGCAGTTTAGCGGGGGGGCAGGGTGAGCAGTTCTTC,few,-,TRBJ2-1,TRBV12-3/TRBV12-4
CATSDPGQGGEKLFF,TGTGCCACCAGTGATCCCGGACAGGGTGGAGAAAAACTGTTTTTT,few,TRBD1,TRBJ1-4,TRBV24-1
CASSGGQGSSYEQYF,TGTGCCAGCAGTGGCGGACAGGGAAGCTCCTACGAGCAGTACTTC,few,-,TRBJ2-7,TRBV21-1
CSVEGGRTEAFF,TGCAGCGTTGAAGGAGGGAGGACTGAAGCTTTCTTT,-,-,TRBJ1-1,TRBV29-1
CASSLDSNRNQPQHF,TGCGCCAGCAGCTTGGACAGCAACCGTAATCAGCCCCAGCATTTT,many,-,TRBJ1-5,TRBV5-1
CAWSVGRFEKGRNTEAFF,TGTGCCTGGAGTGTTGGTCGGTTCGAAAAGGGGAGGAACACTGAAGCTTTCTTT,-,-,TRBJ1-1,TRBV30
CASSHKGTGRGYTF,TGCGCCAGCAGCCACAAGGGGACAGGAAGAGGCTACACCTTC,-,TRBD1,TRBJ1-2,TRBV4-1
CASSLATSGGAAQYF,TGTGCCAGCAGCTTAGCCACTAGCGGGGGGGCGGCCCAGTACTTC,-,TRBD2,TRBJ2-5,TRBV7-2
CASSPSDAEAYGYTF,TGCGCCAGCAGCCCCTCGGACGCGGAGGCCTATGGCTACACCTTC,few,-,TRBJ1-2,TRBV4-1
CSASPDRIVSNQPQHF,TGCAGTGCCTCGCCCGACAGGATAGTTAGCAATCAGCCCCAGCATTTT,-,-,TRBJ1-5,TRBV20-1
CSARDSGSNNSPLHF,TGCAGTGCTAGAGATTCCGGGAGTAATAATTCACCCCTCCACTTT,few,-,TRBJ1-6,TRBV20-1
CASSPITGFSNQPQHF,TGTGCCAGCAGTCCTATCACAGGGTTTAGCAATCAGCCCCAGCATTTT,few,-,TRBJ1-5,TRBV7-2
CASSYGGEWTEAFF,TGTGCCAGCAGTTATGGGGGTGAATGGACTGAAGCTTTCTTT,many,-,TRBJ1-1,TRBV12-3/TRBV12-4
CASSEQGSPGGYTF,TGTGCCAGCAGTGAGCAGGGATCTCCCGGTGGCTACACCTTC,few,-,TRBJ1-2,TRBV2
CASSQPTGLNTGELFF,TGTGCCAGCAGTCAGCCGACAGGGTTGAACACCGGGGAGCTGTTTTTT,-,TRBD1,TRBJ2-2,TRBV7-6
CASSSGLAKYNEQFF,TGTGCCAGCAGTTCAGGACTAGCTAAATACAATGAGCAGTTCTTC,-,TRBD2,TRBJ2-1,TRBV6-5
CASSLGGSSDTQYF,TGTGCCAGCAGTTTGGGCGGGAGCTCAGATACGCAGTATTTT,few,TRBD2,TRBJ2-3,TRBV12-3/TRBV12-4
CASSQDLGTGNQPQHF,TGTGCCAGCAGCCAAGACCTGGGGACGGGCAATCAGCCCCAGCATTTT,-,-,TRBJ1-5,TRBV7-8
CASSLGLAGDPTGELFF,TGTGCCAGCAGCTTGGGACTAGCGGGAGACCCTACCGGGGAGCTGTTTTTT,-,TRBD2,TRBJ2-2,TRBV5-4
CSATDGTVYGYTF,TGCAGTGCTACCGATGGGACGGTCTATGGCTACACCTTC,many,-,TRBJ1-2,TRBV20-1
CASSTNDRKEAFF,TGTGCCAGCAGTACCAATGACAGGAAGGAAGCTTTCTTT,few,-,TRBJ1-1,TRBV12-3/TRBV12-4
CASSPLQDNEQFF,TGTGCCAGCTCACCGCTACAGGACAATGAGCAGTTCTTC,-,-,TRBJ2-1,TRBV18
CASSQSHRAANEKLFF,TGTGCCAGCAGCCAAAGCCACAGGGCAGCTAATGAAAAACTGTTTTTT,few,-,TRBJ1-4,TRBV4-2
CAIRVTDSGNTIYF,TGTGCCATCAGGGTGACAGACTCTGGAAACACCATATATTTT,-,-,TRBJ1-3,TRBV10-3
CSVAGRVNEKLFF,TGCAGCGTAGCAGGGAGAGTGAATGAAAAACTGTTTTTT,few,-,TRBJ1-4,TRBV29-1
CASTYPRDRVSEQYF,TGTGCCAGCACTTACCCTCGGGACAGGGTTTCCGAGCAGTACTTC,-,TRBD1,TRBJ2-7,TRBV28
CASSVGGDRVIGRQFF,TGTGCCAGCAGCGTAGGTGGGGACAGGGTAATTGGGAGGCAGTTCTTC,few,TRBD1,TRBJ2-1,TRBV9
CASSQGPWEQYF,TGTGCCAGCAGCCAAGGACCGTGGGAGCAGTACTTC,-,-,TRBJ2-7,TRBV12-3/TRBV12-4
CSVTTSGSMHEQFF,TGCAGCGTTACCACTAGCGGGAGTATGCATGAGCAGTTCTTC,-,TRBD2,TRBJ2-1,TRBV29-1
CASSPLLGQETQYF,TGTGCCAGCTCACCCCTGCTGGGACAAGAGACCCAGTACTTC,-,-,TRBJ2-5,TRBV18
CASSYSMPGGGYDEQFF,TGTGCCAGCAGTTACTCGATGCCAGGGGGGGGATACGATGAGCAGTTCTTC,few,-,TRBJ2-1,TRBV6-5
CASSFDKTGGGGQHF,TGTGCCAGCAGTTTCGATAAGACAGGGGGGGGAGGCCAGCATTTT,few,TRBD1,TRBJ1-5,TRBV12-3/TRBV12-4
CATSGGVRDQPQHF,TGTGCCACCAGTGGGGGGGTGCGGGATCAGCCCCAGCATTTT,-,-,TRBJ1-5,TRBV24-1
CASSLVGRGPGYTF,TGTGCCAGCAGCTTGGTGGGCAGGGGGCCTGGCTACACCTTC,few,TRBD1,TRBJ1-2,TRBV5-6
CATSDFGTGGRNNEQFF,TGTGCCACCAGTGATTTCGGTACAGGGGGCCGGAACAATGAGCAGTTCTTC,-,TRBD1,TRBJ2-1,TRBV24-1
CASSYLVKGNTGELFF,TGTGCCAGCAGTTACCTGGTGAAGGGGAACACCGGGGAGCTGTTTTTT,many,-,TRBJ2-2,TRBV6-5
CASSQGSVTEAFF,TGTGCCAGCAGCCAAGGGTCGGTCACTGAAGCTTTCTTT,-,-,TRBJ1-1,TRBV3-1
CASSRRGLPNTEAFF,TGTGCCAGCAGTCGAAGGGGGCTTCCGAACACTGAAGCTTTCTTT,-,TRBD1,TRBJ1-1,TRBV27
CASSYSASGNTDTQYF,TGTGCCAGCAGTTACTCGGCTAGCGGGAACACAGATACGCAGTATTTT,-,TRBD2,TRBJ2-3,TRBV6-5
CASSHHRERFSNQPQHF,TGTGCCAGCAGCCACCACAGGGAACGATTTAGCAATCAGCCCCAGCATTTT,few,-,TRBJ1-5,TRBV4-2
CASSFTGGTDTQYF,TGTGCCAGCAGTTTTACGGGAGGTACAGATACGCAGTATTTT,few,TRBD2,TRBJ2-3,TRBV12-3/TRBV12-4
CSARGTSGGENEQFF,TGCAGTGCTAGAGGAACTAGCGGGGGGGAGAATGAGCAGTTCTTC,few,TRBD2,TRBJ2-1,TRBV20-1